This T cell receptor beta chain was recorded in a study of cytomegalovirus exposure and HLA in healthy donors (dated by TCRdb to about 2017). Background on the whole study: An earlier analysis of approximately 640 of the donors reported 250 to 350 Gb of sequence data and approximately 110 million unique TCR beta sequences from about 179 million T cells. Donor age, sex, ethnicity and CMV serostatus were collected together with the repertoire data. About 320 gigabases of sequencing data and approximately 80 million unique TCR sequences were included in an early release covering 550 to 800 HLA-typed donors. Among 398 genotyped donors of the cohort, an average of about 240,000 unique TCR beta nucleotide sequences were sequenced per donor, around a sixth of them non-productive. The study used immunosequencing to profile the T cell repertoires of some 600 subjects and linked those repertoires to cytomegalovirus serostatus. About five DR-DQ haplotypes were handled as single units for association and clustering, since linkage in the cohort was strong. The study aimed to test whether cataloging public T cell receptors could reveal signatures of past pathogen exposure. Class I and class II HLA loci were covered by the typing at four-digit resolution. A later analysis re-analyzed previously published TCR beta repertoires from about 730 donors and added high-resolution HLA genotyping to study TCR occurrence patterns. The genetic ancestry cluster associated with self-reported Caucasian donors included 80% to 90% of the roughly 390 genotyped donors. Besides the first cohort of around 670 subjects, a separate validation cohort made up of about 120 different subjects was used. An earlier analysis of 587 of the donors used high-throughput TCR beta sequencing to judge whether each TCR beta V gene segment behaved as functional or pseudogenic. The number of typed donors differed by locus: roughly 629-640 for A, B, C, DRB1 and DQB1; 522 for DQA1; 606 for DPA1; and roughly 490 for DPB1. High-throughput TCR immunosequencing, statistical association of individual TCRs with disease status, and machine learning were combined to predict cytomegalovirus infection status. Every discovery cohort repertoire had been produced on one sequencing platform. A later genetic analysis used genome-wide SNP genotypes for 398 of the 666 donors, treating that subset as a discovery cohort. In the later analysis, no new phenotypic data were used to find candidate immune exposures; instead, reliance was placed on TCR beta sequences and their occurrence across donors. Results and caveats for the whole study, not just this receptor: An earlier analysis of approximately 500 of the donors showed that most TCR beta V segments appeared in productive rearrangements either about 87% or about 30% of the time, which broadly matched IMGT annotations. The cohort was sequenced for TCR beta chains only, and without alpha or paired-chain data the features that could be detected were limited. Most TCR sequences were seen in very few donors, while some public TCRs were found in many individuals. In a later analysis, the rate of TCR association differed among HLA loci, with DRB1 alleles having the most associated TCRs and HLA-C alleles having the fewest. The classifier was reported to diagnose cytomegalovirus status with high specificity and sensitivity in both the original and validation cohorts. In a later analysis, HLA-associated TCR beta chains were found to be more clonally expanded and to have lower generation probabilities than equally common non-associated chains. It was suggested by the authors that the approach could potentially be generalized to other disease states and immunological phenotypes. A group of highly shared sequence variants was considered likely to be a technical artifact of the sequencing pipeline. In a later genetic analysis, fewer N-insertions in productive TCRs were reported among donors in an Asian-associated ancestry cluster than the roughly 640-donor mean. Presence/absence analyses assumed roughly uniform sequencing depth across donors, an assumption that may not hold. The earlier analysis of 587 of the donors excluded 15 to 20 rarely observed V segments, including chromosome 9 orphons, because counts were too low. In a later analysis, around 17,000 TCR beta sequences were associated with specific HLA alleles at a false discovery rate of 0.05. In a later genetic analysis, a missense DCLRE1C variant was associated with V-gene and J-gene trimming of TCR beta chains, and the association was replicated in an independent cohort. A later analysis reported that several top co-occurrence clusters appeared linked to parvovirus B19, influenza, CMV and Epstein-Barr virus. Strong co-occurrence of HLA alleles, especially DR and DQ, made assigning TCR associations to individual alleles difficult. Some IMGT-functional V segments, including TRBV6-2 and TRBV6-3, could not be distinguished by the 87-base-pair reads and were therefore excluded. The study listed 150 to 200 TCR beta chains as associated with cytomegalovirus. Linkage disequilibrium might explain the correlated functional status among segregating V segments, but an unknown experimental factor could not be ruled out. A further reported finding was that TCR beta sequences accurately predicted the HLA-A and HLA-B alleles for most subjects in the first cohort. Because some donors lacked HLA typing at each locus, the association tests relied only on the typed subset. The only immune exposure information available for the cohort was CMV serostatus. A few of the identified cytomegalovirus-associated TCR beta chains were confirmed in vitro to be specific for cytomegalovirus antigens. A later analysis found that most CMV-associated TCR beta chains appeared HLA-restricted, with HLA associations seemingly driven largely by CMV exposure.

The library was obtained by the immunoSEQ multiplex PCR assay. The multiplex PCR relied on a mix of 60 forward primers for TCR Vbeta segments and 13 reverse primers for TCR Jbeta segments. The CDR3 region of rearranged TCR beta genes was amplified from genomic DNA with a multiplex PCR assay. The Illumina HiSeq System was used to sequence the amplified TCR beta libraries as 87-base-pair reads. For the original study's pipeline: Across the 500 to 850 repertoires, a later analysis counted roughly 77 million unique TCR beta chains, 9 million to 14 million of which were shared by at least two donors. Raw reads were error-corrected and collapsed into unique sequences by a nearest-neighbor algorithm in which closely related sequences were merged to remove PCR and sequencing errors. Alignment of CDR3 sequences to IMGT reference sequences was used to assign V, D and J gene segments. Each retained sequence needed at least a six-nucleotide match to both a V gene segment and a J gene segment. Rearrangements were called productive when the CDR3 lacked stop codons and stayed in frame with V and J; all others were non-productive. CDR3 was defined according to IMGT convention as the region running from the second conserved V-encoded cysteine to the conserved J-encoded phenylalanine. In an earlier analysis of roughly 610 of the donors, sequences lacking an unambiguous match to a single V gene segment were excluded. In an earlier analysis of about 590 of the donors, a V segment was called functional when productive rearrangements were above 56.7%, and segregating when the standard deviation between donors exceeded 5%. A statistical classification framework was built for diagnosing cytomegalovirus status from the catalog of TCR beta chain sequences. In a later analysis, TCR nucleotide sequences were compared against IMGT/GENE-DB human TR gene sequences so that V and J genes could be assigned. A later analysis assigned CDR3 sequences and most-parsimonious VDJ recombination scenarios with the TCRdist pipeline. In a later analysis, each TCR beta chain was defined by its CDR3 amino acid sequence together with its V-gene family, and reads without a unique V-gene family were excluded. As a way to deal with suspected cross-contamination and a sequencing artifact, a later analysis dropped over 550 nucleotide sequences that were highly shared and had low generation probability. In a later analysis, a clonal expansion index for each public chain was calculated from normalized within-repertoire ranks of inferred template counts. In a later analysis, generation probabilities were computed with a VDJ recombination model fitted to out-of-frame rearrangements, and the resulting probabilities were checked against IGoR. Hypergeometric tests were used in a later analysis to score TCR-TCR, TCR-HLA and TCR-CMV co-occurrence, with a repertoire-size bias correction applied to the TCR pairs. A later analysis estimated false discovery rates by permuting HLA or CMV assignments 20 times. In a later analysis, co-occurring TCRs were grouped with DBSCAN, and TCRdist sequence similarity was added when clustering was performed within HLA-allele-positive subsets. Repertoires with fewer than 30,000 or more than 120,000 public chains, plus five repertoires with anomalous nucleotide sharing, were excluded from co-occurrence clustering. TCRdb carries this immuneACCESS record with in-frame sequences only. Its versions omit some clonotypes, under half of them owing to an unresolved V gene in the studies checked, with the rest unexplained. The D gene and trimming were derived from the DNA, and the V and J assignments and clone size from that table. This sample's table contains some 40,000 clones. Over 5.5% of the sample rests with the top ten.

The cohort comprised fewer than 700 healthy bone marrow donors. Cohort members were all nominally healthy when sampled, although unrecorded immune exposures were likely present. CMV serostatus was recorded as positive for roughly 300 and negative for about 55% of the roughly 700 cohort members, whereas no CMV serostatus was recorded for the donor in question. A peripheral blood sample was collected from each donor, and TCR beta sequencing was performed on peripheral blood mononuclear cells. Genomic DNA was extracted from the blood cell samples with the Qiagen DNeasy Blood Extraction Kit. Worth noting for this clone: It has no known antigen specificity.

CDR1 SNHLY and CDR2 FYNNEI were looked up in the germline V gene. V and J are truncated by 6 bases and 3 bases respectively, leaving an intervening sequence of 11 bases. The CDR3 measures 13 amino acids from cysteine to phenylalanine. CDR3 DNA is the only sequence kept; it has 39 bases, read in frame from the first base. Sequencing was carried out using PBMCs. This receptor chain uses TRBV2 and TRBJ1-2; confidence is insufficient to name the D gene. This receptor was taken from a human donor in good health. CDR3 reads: CASSPGSDYGYTF. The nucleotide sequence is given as TGTGCCAGCAGCCCAGGCTCTGACTATGGCTACACCTTC. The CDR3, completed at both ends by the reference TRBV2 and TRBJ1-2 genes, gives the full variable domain EPEVTQTPSHQVTQMGQEVILRCVPISNHLYFYWYRQILGQKVEFLVSFYNNEISEKSEIFDDQFSVERPDGSNFTLKIRSTKLEDSAMYFCASSPGSDYGYTFGSGTRLTVV.